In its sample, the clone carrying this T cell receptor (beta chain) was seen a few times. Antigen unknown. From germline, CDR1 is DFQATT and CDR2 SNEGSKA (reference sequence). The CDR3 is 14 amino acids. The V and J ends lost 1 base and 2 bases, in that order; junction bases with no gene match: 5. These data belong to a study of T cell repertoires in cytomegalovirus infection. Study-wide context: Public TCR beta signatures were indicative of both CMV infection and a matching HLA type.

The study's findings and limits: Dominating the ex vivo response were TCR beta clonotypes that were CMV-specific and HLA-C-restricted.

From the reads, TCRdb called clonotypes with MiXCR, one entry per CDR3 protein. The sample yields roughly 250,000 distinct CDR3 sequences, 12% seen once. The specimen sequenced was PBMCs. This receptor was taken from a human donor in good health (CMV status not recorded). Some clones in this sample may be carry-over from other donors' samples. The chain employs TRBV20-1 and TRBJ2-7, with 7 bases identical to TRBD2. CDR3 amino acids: CSARASGPPYEQYF. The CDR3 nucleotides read TGCAGTGCTAGAGCTAGCGGCCCCCCCTACGAGCAGTACTTC.